A selection of T cell receptor beta chains follows, all from one sample in a study of human T cells and chemical hapten exposure. TCRdb passed the RACE reads through MiXCR, listing each CDR3 protein once. The sample comprises about 42,000 distinct CDR3 sequences, around 12% of which are singletons, and about 6% rests with the top ten. The sequencing used whole blood, collected in connection with sensitization to the hapten diphenylcyclopropenone (DPC). The receptors originated from a woman in her 30s with alopecia areata. Some clones in this sample may be carry-over from other donors' samples. Both conserved end residues are part of each CDR3. D genes are given only for firm matches.

v_call	j_call	d_call	cdr3_aa
TRBV13	TRBJ2-1	.	CASSSRRGRTSYNEQFF
TRBV28	TRBJ2-5	.	CASSSSYRRGETQYF
TRBV7-2	TRBJ2-5	.	CASSPTHYETQYF
TRBV7-8	TRBJ2-7	.	CASSVNPGHNYEQYF
TRBV6-2/TRBV6-3	TRBJ2-1	.	CASRRGSYNEQFF
TRBV7-9	TRBJ2-7	.	CASSLATTGLSSYEQYF
TRBV28	TRBJ1-6	TRBD1	CASSLWDRNNSPLHF
TRBV29-1	TRBJ2-2	.	CSVEGSTGELFF
TRBV28	TRBJ1-5	TRBD1	CASSSTGMNPSNQPQHF
TRBV4-2	TRBJ1-6	.	CASSQDKDPNSPLHF
TRBV25-1	TRBJ2-2	.	CASSEYGVGELFF
TRBV4-3	TRBJ2-5	.	CASSPTITGTQYF
TRBV6-6	TRBJ1-2	.	CASTIGGEVGTGDYGYTF
TRBV20-1	TRBJ2-1	TRBD2	CSARMGGSSYNEQFF
TRBV18	TRBJ2-5	.	CASSAYGVQETQYF
TRBV28	TRBJ1-3	TRBD1	CASSPGQSGNTIYF
TRBV20-1	TRBJ2-1	.	CSATLKNYFNEQFF
TRBV7-2	TRBJ2-5	TRBD1	CASSHPRDRIQETQYF
TRBV20-1	TRBJ2-2	TRBD2	CSARAGPSGSTGGLFF
TRBV7-7	TRBJ2-1	.	CASSFHGIGNEQFF
TRBV5-1	TRBJ1-1	.	CASSLDAAMNTEAFF
TRBV4-3	TRBJ2-7	.	CASSQVVSPGDEQYF
TRBV4-3	TRBJ2-7	TRBD1	CASSRYRGTTYEQYF
TRBV4-2	TRBJ2-3	TRBD2	CASSDTSGSADTQYF
TRBV28	TRBJ2-5	.	CASSWGLGETQYF
TRBV6-1	TRBJ1-1	.	CASSDQRRGRVVTEAFF
TRBV5-4	TRBJ1-1	TRBD1	CASSPGGPEAFF
TRBV6-2/TRBV6-3	TRBJ2-2	.	CASSYSVLFSGGELFF
TRBV19	TRBJ2-1	.	CASTGFRGEQFF
TRBV5-5	TRBJ1-1	.	CASSVDWVNAFF
TRBV11-1	TRBJ2-1	.	CASSLDHGAWAANEQFF
TRBV10-3	TRBJ2-3	TRBD2	CAISPPSGDTQYF
TRBV2	TRBJ1-2	.	CASSGEANYGYTF
TRBV28	TRBJ1-2	.	CASSFPYYGYTF
TRBV7-9	TRBJ2-1	TRBD2	CASSLSLRGRALPNEQFF
TRBV29-1	TRBJ2-5	.	CSVDRQGQETQYF
TRBV7-3	TRBJ2-1	TRBD2	CASSFTGGRQFF
TRBV2	TRBJ2-3	.	CASGSTTQYF
TRBV18	TRBJ2-3	.	CASSRGPTDTQYF
TRBV20-1	TRBJ2-1	.	CSATSSVAGGTEFF
TRBV29-1	TRBJ2-7	TRBD1	CSVRSDRVPYEQYF
TRBV23-1	TRBJ2-6	.	CASSLSRCRSGANVLTF
TRBV7-2	TRBJ1-6	TRBD1	CASSFGQGGHRSPLHF
TRBV28	TRBJ2-7	.	CASSLSVLAREQYF
TRBV19	TRBJ1-1	TRBD1	CASSDGGTVKEAFF
TRBV29-1	TRBJ2-1	.	CSVNNEQFF
TRBV29-1	TRBJ2-7	.	CSVRQEGLYEQYF
TRBV20-1	TRBJ2-2	.	CSARVGSTGELFF
TRBV18	TRBJ2-1	.	CASSPTQGRNEQFF